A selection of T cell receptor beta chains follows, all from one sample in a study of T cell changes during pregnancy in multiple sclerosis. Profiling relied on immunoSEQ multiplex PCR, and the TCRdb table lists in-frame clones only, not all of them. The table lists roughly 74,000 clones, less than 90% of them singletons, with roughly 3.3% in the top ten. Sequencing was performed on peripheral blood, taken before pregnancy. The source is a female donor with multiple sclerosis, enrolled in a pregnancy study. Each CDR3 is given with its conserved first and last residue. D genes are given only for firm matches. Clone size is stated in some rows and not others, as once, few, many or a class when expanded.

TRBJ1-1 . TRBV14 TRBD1 TGTGCCAGCAGAAGGACAGGGTCACGGGGCACTGAAGCTTTCTTT CASRRTGSRGTEAFF
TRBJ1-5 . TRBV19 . TGTGCCAGTAGAGGGCAGGGGAATCAGCCCCAGCATTTT CASRGQGNQPQHF
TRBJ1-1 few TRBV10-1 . TGCGCCAGCAGTGAAGGCGGAAGGACTGAAGCTTTCTTT CASSEGGRTEAFF
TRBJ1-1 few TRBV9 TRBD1 TGTGCCAGCAGCCCAGGGACAGGGTCGAACACTGAAGCTTTCTTT CASSPGTGSNTEAFF
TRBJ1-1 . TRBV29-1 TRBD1 TGCAGCGTTGAGGGGGGGACAGGGGTGAACACTGAAGCTTTCTTT CSVEGGTGVNTEAFF
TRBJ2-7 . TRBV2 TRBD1 TGTGCCAGCAGTGAAGCAACAGGGGGCCACTACGAGCAGTACTTC CASSEATGGHYEQYF
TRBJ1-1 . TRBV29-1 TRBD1 TGCAGCGTTGGGAGGACAGGGGGTAGTGAAGCTTTCTTT CSVGRTGGSEAFF
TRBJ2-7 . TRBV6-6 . TGTGCCAGCACCCTGACAGTTGTCGGCCACGAGCAGTACTTC CASTLTVVGHEQYF
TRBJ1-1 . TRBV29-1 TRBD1 TGCAGCGGGGGAGGCACTGGGACAGGAGGTAAGAACACTGAAGCTTTCTTT CSGGGTGTGGKNTEAFF
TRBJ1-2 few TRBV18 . TGTGCCAGCTCACCAAGCACCTCCATAGTGGGCGGCTACACCTTC CASSPSTSIVGGYTF
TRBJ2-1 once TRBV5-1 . TGCGCCAGCAGCGCCGGAGGGCCGGGGAATGAGCAGTTCTTC CASSAGGPGNEQFF